This T cell receptor beta chain stems from a study of T-cell reconstitution after alpha-beta-depleted transplantation in children. Study findings and constraints: Some patients' high day-60 TCRbeta diversity was attributed to recipient cells surviving conditioning. T-cell counts and diversity at one year post-transplant came mainly from newly produced T cells. About two months after transplant, alpha-beta T cells reportedly came from several hundred expanded graft clones.

Of note for this clonotype: Its antigen is undetermined.

Unique molecular identifiers featured in how the TCRbeta library was prepared. Using its own MiXCR run on the PCR reads, TCRdb lists one record per CDR3 protein. The sample records about 240,000 distinct CDR3 sequences, under 30% being singletons. The CDR3 is 16 amino acids. The germline gives CDR1 SEHNR, CDR2 FQNEAQ (reference sequence). J lost 0 bases, V lost 5 bases, and 5 bases had no gene match. Here the sequenced sample was PBMCs, taken before TCRalphabeta/CD19-depleted stem cell transplant. The V and J genes are TRBV7-9 and TRBJ2-7; TRBD2 matches at 12 bases. This receptor was identified in a girl under 10 years old with Fanconi anemia, due to receive a stem cell transplant. The CDR3 DNA reads as TGTGCCAGCAGCATCCGACTAGCGGGGGACTCCTACGAGCAGTACTTC. Encoded protein: CASSIRLAGDSYEQYF.